This T cell receptor (beta chain) came from a study of glioma-infiltrating T cells after dendritic cell vaccination. V was pared by 6 bases and J by 6 bases, with 20 bases between. The CDR3 has 15 amino acids. Looked up from germline, CDR1 is MNHNY and CDR2 is SVGAGI (reference sequence). The repertoire was sequenced with immunoSEQ multiplex PCR; TCRdb's copy has only in-frame clones and lacks some. The sample yields under 100,000 clones, roughly 84% seen once. The TCR was taken from a human donor with glioblastoma. The chain recombines TRBV6-6 with TRBJ1-2; D is undetermined. The starting material was blood, obtained before dendritic cell vaccination. The chain's CDR3 is CASRRDTARWDGYTF. The CDR3 DNA reads as TGTGCCAGCAGACGAGACACAGCCCGGTGGGATGGCTACACCTTC.